These 31 T cell receptor beta chains were sequenced from one sample in a study of beta chain features in type 1 diabetes. General study points: In all four CD4+ subsets, TCRB CDR3 length was significantly, moderately reduced in type 1 diabetes.

These receptors are not linked to any known antigen. Isolated RNA was reverse transcribed in full, so expressed TCRB transcripts were sequenced. Using immunoSEQ multiplex PCR, the repertoire was profiled, and TCRdb retains in-frame clones only, with some absent. The table shows about 650,000 clones, with around 12% occurring only once. The sample consisted of naive CD4+ T cells from blood. Source of these receptors: a young man with type 1 diabetes.

The gene calls are TRBV11-2 and TRBJ2-5, with 11 bases matching TRBD1. Germline-derived CDR1 and CDR2 are SGHAT and FQNNGV. The length of the CDR3 is 15 residues. V dropped 5 bases and J dropped 1; count of bases not matched to a gene: 3. The CDR3 sequence is CASSRTGGGQETQYF. CDR3 nucleotide sequence: TGTGCCAGCAGCCGGACAGGGGGCGGCCAAGAGACCCAGTACTTC.

This chain uses TRBV29-1 with TRBJ1-1, with D possibly matching TRBD1 (5 bases). V lost 1 base to trimming and J lost 3 bases, with 12 bases between them. Germline V CDR1 and CDR2: SQVTM, ANQGSEA. The CDR3 length is 14 residues. The CDR3 coding sequence is TGCAGCGTTGAAGCCCGGCGAGGGGACACTGAAGCTTTCTTT. Translation gives CSVEARRGDTEAFF.

The rearrangement uses TRBV9 and TRBJ2-1; maybe TRBD2 (5 bases). The CDR3 length is 15 residues. Germline V gene lookup returns CDR1 SGDLS and CDR2 YYNGEE. With 0 bases removed from V and 3 bases from J, the gap between germline ends came to 10 bases. CDR3 DNA sequence: TGTGCCAGCAGCGTAGAGACGGGGTTCTACAATGAGCAGTTCTTC. It yields the protein CASSVETGFYNEQFF. Full variable domain (remainder filled in from reference TRBV9 and TRBJ2-1): DSGVTQTPKHLITATGQRVTLRCSPRSGDLSVYWYQQSLDQGLQFLIQYYNGEERAKGNILERFSAQQFPDLHSELNLSSLELGDSALYFCASSVETGFYNEQFFGPGTRLTVL.

In its sample, this clone was seen a few times. J is TRBJ1-1 and V is TRBV9, with 8 bases fitting TRBD1. Germline CDR1 is SGDLS and CDR2 is YYNGEE. The CDR3 covers 16 residues. Unmatched junction bases numbered 5, after V lost 0 bases and J lost 1 base. In nucleotides, the CDR3 is TGTGCCAGCAGCGTAGGGGCCCAGGGGGCGAACACTGAAGCTTTCTTT. Amino acid sequence: CASSVGAQGANTEAFF.

There are a few counts of this clone. The chain joins TRBV20-1 to TRBJ1-2, with 7 bases matching TRBD1. The CDR3 contains 11 residues. Germline CDR1 DFQATT, CDR2 SNEGSKA (reference sequence). The junction had 2 bases not matched to a gene; V was cut back by 2 bases and J by 8 bases. DNA of the CDR3: TGCAGTGCTAGAACAGGGGAGGGCTACACCTTC. Its translation: CSARTGEGYTF.

This clone appeared a few times. This chain joins TRBV6-5 and TRBJ2-7, with TRBD1 matching over 9 bases. The germline V gene has CDR1 MNHEY and CDR2 SVGAGI. The CDR3 contains 14 residues. Unmatched junction bases numbered 10, after V lost 8 bases and J lost 5 bases. CDR3 amino acids: CASLPGQGYHEQYF. CDR3 DNA sequence: TGTGCCAGCTTACCGGGACAGGGATACCACGAGCAGTACTTC.

This clone was observed a few times. The V call is TRBV6-4, the J call TRBJ1-5; unclear D gene. Germline V CDR1 and CDR2: MRHNA, SNTAGT. The CDR3 extends over 13 amino acids. The V end was cut by 2 bases, the J end by 6 bases, with 8 bases between. DNA of the CDR3: TGTGCCAGCAGTGACCAGGCTGGTCAGCCCCAGCATTTT. It is translated as CASSDQAGQPQHF.

This clone appeared a few times. Additional DNA sequences in this sample encode the identical CDR3. The rearrangement uses TRBV2 and TRBJ2-7, with 8 bases matching TRBD1. The length of the CDR3 is 14 residues. Germline V gene lookup returns CDR1 SNHLY and CDR2 FYNNEI. The ends lost 2 bases at V and 1 base at J; junction bases unmatched: 1. The CDR3 nucleotides are TGTGCCAGCAGTGAACAGGGGGCTTCCTACGAGCAGTACTTC. This gives the protein CASSEQGASYEQYF.

This clone was observed once. The chain links TRBV27 to TRBJ1-2, with D possibly being TRBD1 (6 bases). V lost 1 base and J lost 3, with 9 bases in between. The CDR3 contains 14 residues. From germline, CDR1 is MNHEY and CDR2 SMNVEV (reference sequence). CDR3 nucleotides: TGTGCCAGCAGTTTATGGTCAGGGGACTATGGCTACACCTTC. It yields the protein CASSLWSGDYGYTF.

This clone was seen a single time. The V gene is TRBV5-1, the J gene TRBJ2-1, with D perhaps matching TRBD2 (6 bases). V was cut by 2 bases and J by 1 base, with 22 bases left in between. Germline CDR1 is SGHRS and CDR2 is YFSETQ. The CDR3 runs to 19 residues. Here the CDR3 reads CASSFSGERASGSYNEQFF. In DNA form, the CDR3 reads TGCGCCAGCAGCTTTAGCGGCGAGAGGGCTTCCGGTTCCTACAATGAGCAGTTCTTC.

This clone was observed a few times. The chain employs TRBV27 and TRBJ2-7; no reliable D call. The CDR3 is made up of 14 amino acids. In germline, CDR1 is MNHEY, CDR2 SMNVEV (reference sequence). Trimming pared 6 bases from V and 3 bases from J, leaving 15 bases between. CDR3 loop: CASRKALVDYEQYF. The CDR3 nucleotides are TGTGCCAGCAGGAAGGCCCTCGTTGACTACGAGCAGTACTTC.

The chain combines TRBV2 with TRBJ1-1; D is perhaps TRBD1 (6 bases). The V and J ends lost 3 bases and 8 bases respectively, with 13 bases between them. Per germline, CDR1 SNHLY and CDR2 FYNNEI. The CDR3 runs 13 residues. DNA of the CDR3: TGTGCCAGCAGTGACAACAGGGTTCAAGAAGCTTTCTTT. As protein: CASSDNRVQEAFF.

This clone was seen a handful of times. The chain combines TRBV7-9 with TRBJ2-2; 8 bases line up with TRBD2. Trimming at V came to 1 base and at J to 5 bases, leaving 9 bases not matched to a gene. CDR1 is SEHNR and CDR2 is FQNEAQ in the germline V gene (reference sequence). The CDR3 has 17 residues. The CDR3 region has the DNA TGTGCCAGCAGCTTAGGGGGACTAGTAGAAGGAACCGGGGAGCTGTTTTTT. Protein: CASSLGGLVEGTGELFF.

The J gene is TRBJ2-5, the V gene TRBV20-1, with no clear D. Trimming took 5 bases from V and 4 from J, leaving 8 bases between them. Germline V CDR1 and CDR2: DFQATT, SNEGSKA (reference sequence). The CDR3 has 11 residues. DNA of the CDR3: TGCAGTGCTGTAAGGACAGAGACCCAGTACTTC. Its protein is CSAVRTETQYF.

The chain carries TRBV19 and TRBJ2-2; 13 bases are shared with TRBD2. This CDR3 spans 16 amino acids. Germline V lookup: CDR1 LNHDA, CDR2 SQIVND (reference sequence). The V gene end was trimmed by 4 bases and the J gene end by 8 bases; junction bases not matched to a gene: 7. The CDR3 is CASSRTSGGQQGELFF. DNA of the CDR3: TGTGCCAGTAGTAGGACTAGCGGGGGCCAACAAGGGGAGCTGTTTTTT. The whole variable domain, filled in from reference TRBV19 and TRBJ2-2, reads DGGITQSPKYLFRKEGQNVTLSCEQNLNHDAMYWYRQDPGQGLRLIYYSQIVNDFQKGDIAEGYSVSREKKESFPLTVTSAQKNPTAFYLCASSRTSGGQQGELFFGEGSRLTVL.

This chain links TRBV9 with TRBJ1-6; D remains unclear. This CDR3 contains 15 residues. The V end was cut by 0 bases, the J end by 7 bases, with 11 bases between. Germline V CDR1 and CDR2: SGDLS, YYNGEE. The CDR3 loop is CASSVELGSNSPLHF. The CDR3 coding sequence is TGTGCCAGCAGCGTAGAACTCGGATCGAATTCACCCCTCCACTTT. The full variable domain, with the rest looked up from reference TRBV9 and TRBJ1-6, is DSGVTQTPKHLITATGQRVTLRCSPRSGDLSVYWYQQSLDQGLQFLIQYYNGEERAKGNILERFSAQQFPDLHSELNLSSLELGDSALYFCASSVELGSNSPLHFGNGTRLTVT.

The table lists this clone with a few counts. The V gene is TRBV16, the J gene TRBJ1-5; no clear D gene. V lost 2 bases and J lost 2, with 7 bases in between. The CDR3 length is 14 residues. Germline-derived CDR1 and CDR2 are KGHSY and FQNENV. The CDR3 region is CASSQVSGNQPQHF. CDR3 DNA sequence: TGTGCCAGCAGCCAAGTCAGTGGCAATCAGCCCCAGCATTTT.

This clone has just a few counts. The chain carries TRBV9 and TRBJ1-4; TRBD1 is a possible D gene (6 bases). This CDR3 is 14 amino acids long. The V end was cut by 0 bases, the J end by 7 bases, with 10 bases between. Germline V gives CDR1 SGDLS, CDR2 YYNGEE. Written as DNA, the CDR3 is TGTGCCAGCAGCGTAGTGGGACACCCTGAAAAACTGTTTTTT. It translates to CASSVVGHPEKLFF.

This chain joins TRBV5-1 and TRBJ1-2, with 7 bases matching TRBD1. The CDR3 runs 18 residues. Trimming removed 0 bases from V and 0 bases from J; junction bases left unmatched: 11. Germline-derived CDR1 and CDR2 are SGHRS and YFSETQ. Here the CDR3 reads CASSLAGPVQGANYGYTF. In DNA form, the CDR3 reads TGCGCCAGCAGCTTGGCGGGGCCCGTCCAGGGGGCTAACTATGGCTACACCTTC.

This clone was seen a few times. J is TRBJ1-5 and V is TRBV2; TRBD1 matches at 8 bases. CDR1 and CDR2 (germline): SNHLY, FYNNEI. The CDR3 length is 12 residues. The V segment lost 6 bases and the J segment 11 bases; nucleotides outside the gene matches: 6. CDR3 sequence: CASRDQGAAQHF. CDR3 nucleotides: TGTGCCAGCAGGGACCAGGGGGCGGCCCAGCATTTT.

V gene TRBV18 combines with J gene TRBJ2-3; D is undetermined. V lost 1 base to trimming and J lost 0 bases, with 8 bases between them. Germline loops: CDR1 KGHSH, CDR2 LQKENI. The length of the CDR3 is 15 residues. The CDR3: CASSPRQSSTDTQYF. The CDR3 DNA is TGTGCCAGCTCACCACGACAATCAAGCACAGATACGCAGTATTTT.

The chain is built from TRBV5-1 and TRBJ1-2, with TRBD1 as a possible D gene (5 bases). The CDR3 spans 14 residues. V lost 3 bases, J lost 2 bases, and 11 bases lay in between. Germline CDR1 is SGHRS and CDR2 is YFSETQ. Written as DNA, the CDR3 is TGCGCCAGCAGCTCCAGACAGCGAAACTATGGCTACACCTTC. This codes for CASSSRQRNYGYTF.

The V and J genes are TRBV5-4 and TRBJ2-1; TRBD2 matches at 9 bases. With V trimmed by 0 bases and J by 7 bases, 11 bases remained unmatched. Looked up from germline, CDR1 is SGHNT and CDR2 is YYREEE (reference sequence). The CDR3 consists of 17 residues. CDR3 in amino acids: CASSLARLSGGINEQFF. Written as DNA, the CDR3 is TGTGCCAGCAGCTTGGCCCGATTGAGCGGGGGGATAAATGAGCAGTTCTTC.

The chain links TRBV30 to TRBJ2-5; possible D gene TRBD2, 6 bases. The ends were cut back, 0 bases at V and 11 bases at J, with 19 bases in the middle. The CDR3 is 14 amino acids. In germline, CDR1 is GTSNPN, CDR2 SVGIG (reference sequence). The CDR3 DNA sequence: TGTGCCTGGAGTGTAAAGGCAGGGCCGGGGGAGCAGTACTTC. Translating gives CAWSVKAGPGEQYF.

J is TRBJ2-6 and V is TRBV9; D is unresolved. Germline assignment: CDR1 SGDLS and CDR2 YYNGEE. The V and J ends lost 3 bases and 0 bases respectively, with 4 bases between them. The CDR3 is made up of 14 amino acids. The CDR3 is CASSASSGANVLTF. The CDR3 DNA reads as TGTGCCAGCAGCGCTAGCTCTGGGGCCAACGTCCTGACTTTC.

This clone was observed a few times. The genes are TRBV2 and TRBJ2-7, with a weak D call TRBD2 (5 bases). Deletions cut 2 bases from V and 1 base from J, with 6 bases between. Germline CDR1 is SNHLY and CDR2 is FYNNEI. The CDR3 has 13 amino acids. The CDR3 DNA is TGTGCCAGCAGTGAAACTAGATCCTACGAGCAGTACTTC. Its protein product is CASSETRSYEQYF.

This chain connects TRBV19 to TRBJ2-4; D perhaps matches TRBD1 (6 bases). Germline CDR1 and CDR2: LNHDA and SQIVND (reference sequence). CDR3 length: 16 residues. The V gene lost 6 bases and the J gene lost 0 bases, with 15 bases spanning the gap. The CDR3, as DNA: TGTGCCAGTAGCTCCCGGGACACCCTAGCCAAAAACATTCAGTACTTC. This encodes CASSSRDTLAKNIQYF.

This clone was observed a few times. Written as DNA, the CDR3 is TGCGCCAGCAGCCCCCCCACAGGGGAGGGGGACATTCAGTACTTC. Translating gives CASSPPTGEGDIQYF. The chain is built from TRBV5-1 and TRBJ2-4; possibly TRBD1 or TRBD2 for D (7 bases each). The CDR3 sequence is 15 residues long. The V and J ends lost 4 bases and 8 bases respectively, with 19 bases between them. Germline V gene sequence: CDR1 SGHRS, CDR2 YFSETQ.

This clone has at least ten counts. This sample also contains other DNA sequences that code for the same CDR3. The V call is TRBV2, the J call TRBJ2-4; tentative D call: TRBD1 (5 bases). V gave up 2 bases and J gave up 4 bases, with 9 bases separating them. The CDR3 sequence is 14 residues long. Germline CDR1 SNHLY, CDR2 FYNNEI. In DNA, the CDR3 is TGTGCCAGCAGTGAAAGGACAACTAAAAACATTCAGTACTTC. Translated: CASSERTTKNIQYF.

The CDR3 here is CAISPTSGETQYF. Written as DNA, the CDR3 is TGTGCCATCAGCCCGACAAGCGGAGAGACCCAGTACTTC. The J gene is TRBJ2-5, the V gene TRBV10-3; possible D gene TRBD2, 5 bases. CDR3 length: 13 amino acids. Germline V gives CDR1 ENHRY, CDR2 SYGVKD. V was cut by 6 bases and J by 4 bases, with 12 bases left in between.

The chain combines TRBV7-9 with TRBJ1-2; no definite D call. The CDR3 extends over 12 amino acids. CDR1 SEHNR and CDR2 FQNEAQ come from the germline V gene (reference sequence). Trimming pared 2 bases from V and 8 bases from J, leaving 9 bases between. CDR3 region: CASSLREWGYTF. The CDR3 coding sequence is TGTGCCAGCAGCTTAAGAGAGTGGGGCTACACCTTC.